The entry that follows covers one T cell receptor beta chain sequence. Antigen specificity is unknown. Repertoires were sampled repeatedly during chemoradiotherapy. Only in-frame clones appear in the TCRdb table, and some are missing; sequencing was by immunoSEQ multiplex PCR. The sample has some 24,000 clones; roughly 94% are singletons. These data originate in a study of chemoradiotherapy in HPV16-positive cancers. V was pared by 1 base and J by 4 bases, with 13 bases between. The V gene's germline CDR1 is LNHDA and CDR2 SQIVND (reference sequence). The CDR3 has 16 residues. Study-wide results and caveats: Candidate HPV-specific clones and E7-related TCR motifs grew in tumor during treatment. Functional assays defining HPV-specific T cells used only two HPV16-positive patients.

This material was obtained from a patient who underwent chemoradiotherapy. V gene TRBV19 combines with J gene TRBJ2-2; TRBD1 is a possible D gene (6 bases). The clonotype originates from a human donor with HPV-associated anogenital cancer. CDR3 DNA: TGTGCCAGTAGTATAGGACGTCGACAGGTCACCGGGGAGCTGTTTTTT. This codes for CASSIGRRQVTGELFF.